This T cell receptor (beta chain) was observed in a study of beta chain features in type 1 diabetes listed by TCRdb under 2018. The study in broad terms: Patients and healthy donors did not differ in mean age, gender distribution, total cell number or subset yield. A total of 90 million to 120 million sorted cells were examined across all samples, and a strong correlation was observed between cell number per subset and RNA yield. The study compared TCRB repertoires of sorted circulating CD4+ T cell subsets between recently diagnosed type 1 diabetes patients and matched healthy donors. Regulatory and stem cell-like memory subsets were isolated from only 8 patients and 8 healthy donors, whereas naive and central memory subsets came from all 28 donors. The study at large found these results: Only small numbers of individuals were included in the HLA sub-analyses, which left unresolved whether HLA type had any influence on TCRB rearrangement. Because cDNA was sequenced instead of genomic DNA, activated cells with high expression could be over-represented, although the groups did not differ in activation or CD3 levels. Naive, central memory and regulatory TCRB repertoires appeared more similar among patients than among healthy donors. Type 1 diabetes patients showed a moderate but significant shortening of TCRB CDR3 length in all four CD4+ subsets. Shorter templates might be favored by PCR, yet because patient and control samples were amplified and corrected together, any such skew would affect both groups equally. Fewer insertions and more nucleotide deletions at VDJ recombination sites were observed in patients with type 1 diabetes, implying thymic rearrangement abnormalities.

Each donor gave one peripheral blood draw, around 0.12 L on average, collected into heparinised tubes. Naive, central memory, regulatory and stem cell-like memory CD4+ T cells were sorted on a BD FACSAria II using a panel including CD45RO, CCR7, CD25, CD127, CD95 and CD27. Every sorted population had a purity above 95%. PBMCs were isolated right away by Lymphoprep density gradient centrifugation and were stained directly, without culture. To minimize batch effects, samples were stained and sorted in pairs, one healthy donor with one patient per experiment. In its sample, this clone was seen a few times. This clone's antigen is unknown. The sample holds no much larger clone one base away, and base qualities are not on file. V loses 0 bases of germline sequence and J loses 5 bases, and the interval between the two ends is 20 bases. Per the germline V gene, SGDLS is the CDR1 and YYNGEE is the CDR2. The CDR3 spans 17 residues, from the cysteine through the phenylalanine. Only the CDR3 part of the read is kept: 51 bases, read in frame from the first base.

The High Capacity cDNA Reverse Transcription Kit was used to reverse transcribe all of the isolated RNA, meaning that expressed TCRB transcripts were what got sequenced. Deep immunoSEQ sequencing was applied to naive, central memory and regulatory T cell samples, giving an average of roughly 3.6 million total reads per sample. Sorted cells were lysed in RLT buffer, and RNA was extracted using DNase-treated RNeasy Micro or Mini kits according to cell number. To prevent cross-contamination, every cell subset was processed on its own, while patient and healthy donor samples were processed together. The immunoSEQ multiplex PCR was used to amplify TCRB sequences from cDNA, yielding 87-bp fragments that span the CDR3 region. Amplicons were sequenced on the Illumina HiSeq platform. On the study's bioinformatics: Synthetic template baselines were used to correct PCR bias computationally, reads within Hamming distance 2 were collapsed together, and singletons that could not be merged were discarded. Reads were aligned against IMGT so that V, D and J genes, CDR3 length and insertions or deletions at six rearrangement sites could be assigned. Within each subset, clonotype counts were normalized to sorted cell number, and only after that were true diversity and Gini coefficients computed with the tcR R package. The overlap coefficient, calculated on TCRB nucleotide sequences, was used to quantify repertoire sharing. Out-of-frame TCRB sequences from naive cells were analyzed as a proxy for the pre-selection repertoire. In its TCRdb copy, this immuneACCESS table keeps in-frame sequences only and misses some clones. Where compared with another copy, unresolved V genes explain less than half of these, and the others have no known cause. From that table come the V and J calls and clone size; the DNA was used to work out D and trimming. In this sample the table shows hundreds of thousands of clones, about a tenth of which occur a single time. The ten largest clones capture more than 0.015% of the sample.

Sequencing was done on a sample of naive CD4+ T cells from blood. The sample's cell subset or site label, in plain terms: true naive CD4+ T cells. This TCR was sampled from a man aged 25-40 years with type 1 diabetes. Here the chain combines TRBV9 and TRBJ1-1; the D gene is possibly TRBD1, with 5 bases matching. The nucleotide sequence reads as follows: TGTGCCAGCAGCGTAGGATGGGCGGCGGGACTGTGGACTGAAGCTTTCTTT. It codes for CASSVGWAAGLWTEAFF.